This T cell receptor beta chain was sequenced for a study of blood T cell repertoires in COVID-19 (dated by TCRdb to the early 2020s). Regarding the research as a whole: Samples from collaborators originated in the United States, Italy and Spain and spanned both the acute and convalescent phases of COVID-19. Subjects who had been exposed to COVID-19, were actively infected with it, or had recovered from it provided the deeply sampled blood TCRbeta repertoires that made up the dataset. A freely available public database, intended as a resource for researchers studying the immune response to SARS-CoV-2, is where the repertoires were released. Where available, HLA class I and class II types were taken from metadata supplied by the sample provider and were not determined by assay-based typing. The material from the prospective study consisted of cDNA or gDNA derived from T cells, B-cell-depleted T cells, or PBMCs. Samples were obtained from the ongoing ImmuneRACE study (first 160 participants) and from 1,254 subjects provided by 6 global collaborators. Nearly every sample came with metadata listing a de-identified subject ID, COVID-19 status, age in years and sex. Summary of the overall study and its limitations: The quantity of clinical and demographic metadata differed by source and by participant and was supplied without curation.

The collaborating institutions used their own protocols to collect whole blood in K2EDTA tubes. For TCRbeta analysis, collaborators shipped samples as frozen whole blood, isolated PBMCs, or DNA extracted from either of those sample types. A word on this clone: Its antigen is still unknown. No base quality information exists; no much larger clone differs at one position.

The immunoSEQ Assay, a bias-controlled multiplex PCR, was used to amplify TCRbeta CDR3 regions from genomic DNA. Per the original workflow: Within the assay, amplification of reference gene primers was used to estimate how many nucleated cells each sample contained. Sequence reads were collapsed and filtered to measure the absolute abundance of every unique TCRbeta CDR3 rearrangement. Productive Simpson clonality was computed per sample as the square root of Simpson's diversity index over productive rearrangements. Drawn from immuneACCESS, this table holds only the in-frame rearrangements with V and J called that TCRdb kept. Clones are partly lost; checked studies trace under half to an unresolved V gene and leave the rest unexplained. Clone size and the V and J calls come from that table; the DNA yielded D and trimming. This sample comprises over 50,000 clones, over 80% of them detected only once. About 7.3% of the sample is taken by the ten largest.

For CDR1 and CDR2, the germline V gene lists MDHEN and SYDVKM. From the cysteine through the phenylalanine, the CDR3 covers 16 amino acids. Of all the DNA, just the CDR3 is kept, 48 bases in frame from base 1. For this chain, trimming is 2 bases at the V end and 5 bases at the J end, and the number of junction bases without a gene match is 9. The sequence was collected from an older woman with active or convalescent COVID-19. Sequencing was done on a sample of peripheral blood. The chain is encoded by TRBV28 joined to TRBJ1-5; 7 bases in the junction line up with TRBD1. The bases read TGTGCCAGCAGTTTAGGCAGGAGGGACAGTGATCAGCCCCAGCATTTT. This encodes CASSLGRRDSDQPQHF.